The T cell receptor (beta chain) described here comes from a study of CD8 T cells in ankylosing spondylitis. Study findings and constraints: Certain motif variants had earlier been reported in reactive arthritis synovial fluid and blood. Seven or eight highly homologous variants formed a TCR beta motif that appeared characteristic of ankylosing spondylitis blood.

Library preparation for TCR beta used quantitative 5'-RACE with molecular barcodes. TCRdb ran MiXCR on the 5' RACE reads and lists one entry per CDR3 protein. The table shows approximately 150,000 distinct CDR3 sequences, with under 20% occurring only once. The length of the CDR3 is 16 residues. Trimming removed 6 bases from V and 3 bases from J, with 20 bases in between. CDR1 DFQATT and CDR2 SNEGSKA come from the germline V gene (reference sequence). The sample holds a few counts of this clonotype. The antigen remains unidentified. The rearrangement links TRBV20-1 to TRBJ1-4; no reliable D call. The material sequenced was blood, either unsorted or a sorted T cell fraction (not recorded which). This TCR was sampled from a male donor with ankylosing spondylitis. CDR3 sequence (DNA): TGCAGTGCCCCTGGAGGACCGCCCCCCGCTAATGAAAAACTGTTTTTT. This gives the protein CSAPGGPPPANEKLFF.